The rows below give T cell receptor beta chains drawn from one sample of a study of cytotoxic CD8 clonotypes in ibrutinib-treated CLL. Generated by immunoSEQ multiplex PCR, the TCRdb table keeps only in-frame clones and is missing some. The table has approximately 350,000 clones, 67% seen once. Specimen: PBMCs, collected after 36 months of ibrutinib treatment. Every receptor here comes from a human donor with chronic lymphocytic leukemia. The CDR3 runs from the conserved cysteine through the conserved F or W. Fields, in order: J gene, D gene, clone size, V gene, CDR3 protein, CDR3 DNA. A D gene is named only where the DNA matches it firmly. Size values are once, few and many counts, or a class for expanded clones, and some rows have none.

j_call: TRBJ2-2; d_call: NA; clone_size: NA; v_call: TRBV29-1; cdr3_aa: CSVVVRDNTGELFF; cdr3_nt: TGCAGCGTTGTCGTGCGGGATAACACCGGGGAGCTGTTTTTT
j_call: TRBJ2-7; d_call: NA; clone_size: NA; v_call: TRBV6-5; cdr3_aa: CASSYSLTYEQYF; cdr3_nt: TGTGCCAGCAGTTACTCGCTTACCTACGAGCAGTACTTC
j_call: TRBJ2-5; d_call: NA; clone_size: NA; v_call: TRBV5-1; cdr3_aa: CASSLAKAARETQYF; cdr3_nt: TGCGCCAGCAGCTTGGCCAAGGCCGCTCGGGAGACCCAGTACTTC
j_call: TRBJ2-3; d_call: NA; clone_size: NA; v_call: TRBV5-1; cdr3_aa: CASSWDGLASTDTQYF; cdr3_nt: TGCGCCAGCAGCTGGGATGGGCTGGCTAGCACAGATACGCAGTATTTT
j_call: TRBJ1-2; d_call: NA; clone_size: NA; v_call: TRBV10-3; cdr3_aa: CATQDNYGYTF; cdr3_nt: TGTGCCACACAGGATAACTATGGCTACACCTTC
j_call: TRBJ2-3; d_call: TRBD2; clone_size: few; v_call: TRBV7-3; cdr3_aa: CASSLGLAGTDTQYF; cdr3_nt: TGTGCCAGCAGCTTAGGACTAGCGGGCACAGATACGCAGTATTTT
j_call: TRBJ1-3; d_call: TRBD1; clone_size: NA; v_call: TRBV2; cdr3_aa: CASERGGGNTIYF; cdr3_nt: TGTGCCAGTGAGCGAGGGGGCGGAAACACCATATATTTT
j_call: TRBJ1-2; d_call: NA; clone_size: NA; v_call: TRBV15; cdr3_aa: CATWGPGTIGYTF; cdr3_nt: TGTGCCACCTGGGGCCCGGGGACTATAGGCTACACCTTC
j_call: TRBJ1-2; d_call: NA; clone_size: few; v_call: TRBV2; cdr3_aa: CASKREVWGDYGYTF; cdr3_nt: TGTGCCAGCAAGCGGGAGGTTTGGGGGGACTATGGCTACACCTTC
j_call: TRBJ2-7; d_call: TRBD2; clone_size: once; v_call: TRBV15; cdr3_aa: CATSWGLAREQYF; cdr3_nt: TGTGCCACCAGCTGGGGACTAGCGCGAGAGCAGTACTTC
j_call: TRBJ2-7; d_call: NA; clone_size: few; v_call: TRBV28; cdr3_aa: CASSFDPGHALYEQYF; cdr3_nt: TGTGCCAGCAGTTTTGACCCGGGACATGCCTTATACGAGCAGTACTTC